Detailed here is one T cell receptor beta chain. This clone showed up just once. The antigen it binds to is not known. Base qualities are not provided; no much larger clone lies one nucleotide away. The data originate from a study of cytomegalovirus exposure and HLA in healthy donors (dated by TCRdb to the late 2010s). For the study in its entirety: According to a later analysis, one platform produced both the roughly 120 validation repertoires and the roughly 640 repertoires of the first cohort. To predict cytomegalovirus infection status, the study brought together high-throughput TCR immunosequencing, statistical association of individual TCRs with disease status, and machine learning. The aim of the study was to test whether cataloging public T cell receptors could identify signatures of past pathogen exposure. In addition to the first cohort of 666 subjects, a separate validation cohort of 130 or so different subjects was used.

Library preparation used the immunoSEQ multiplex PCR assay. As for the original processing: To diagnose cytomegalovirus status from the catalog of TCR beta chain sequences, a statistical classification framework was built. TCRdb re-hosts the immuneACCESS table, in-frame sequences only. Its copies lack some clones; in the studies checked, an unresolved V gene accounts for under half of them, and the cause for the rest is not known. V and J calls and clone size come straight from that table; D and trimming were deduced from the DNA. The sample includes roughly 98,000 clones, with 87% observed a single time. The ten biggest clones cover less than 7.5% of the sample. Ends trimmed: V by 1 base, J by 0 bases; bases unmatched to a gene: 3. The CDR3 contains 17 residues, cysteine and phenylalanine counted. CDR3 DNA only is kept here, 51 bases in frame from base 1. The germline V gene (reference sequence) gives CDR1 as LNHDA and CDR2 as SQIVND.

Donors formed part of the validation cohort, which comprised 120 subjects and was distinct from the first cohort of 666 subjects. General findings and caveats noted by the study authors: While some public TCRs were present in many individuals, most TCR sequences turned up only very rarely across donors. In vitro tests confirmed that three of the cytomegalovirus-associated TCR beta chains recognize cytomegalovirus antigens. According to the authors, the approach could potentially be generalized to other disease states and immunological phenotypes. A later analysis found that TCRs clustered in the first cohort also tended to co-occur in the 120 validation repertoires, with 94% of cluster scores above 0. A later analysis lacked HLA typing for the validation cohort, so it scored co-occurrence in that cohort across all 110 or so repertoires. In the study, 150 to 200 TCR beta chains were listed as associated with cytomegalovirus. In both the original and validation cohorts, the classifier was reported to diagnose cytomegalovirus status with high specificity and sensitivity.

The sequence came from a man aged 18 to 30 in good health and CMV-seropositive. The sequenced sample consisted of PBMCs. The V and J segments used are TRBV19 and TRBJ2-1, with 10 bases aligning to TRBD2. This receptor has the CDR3 CASSIGSGGHSYNEQFF. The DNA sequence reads TGTGCCAGTAGTATAGGTAGCGGGGGGCACTCCTACAATGAGCAGTTCTTC.